A single sample is the source of the 32 T cell receptor beta chains below, sequenced in a study of blood T cell repertoires in COVID-19. Clones were read by immunoSEQ multiplex PCR, and TCRdb kept only the in-frame ones, dropping some. The table has just over 150,000 clones, around 92% seen once; the top ten hold 4.8%. The sequenced sample was peripheral blood. All receptors derive from a man aged 25 to 45 with COVID-19, enrolled during active disease.

V is TRBV21-1 and J is TRBJ1-5; TRBD1, the table's D call, lacks a check against the DNA. TRBV21-1 is noted as a pseudogene. The CDR3 is 13 amino acids. The CDR3 DNA follows: TGTGCCAGCAGTGGCAGTACGAATCAGCCCCAGCATTTT. As protein: CASSGSTNQPQHF.

The chain employs TRBV7-3 and TRBJ2-2; TRBD1 aligns across 7 bases. The CDR3 is 15 residues long. Germline CDR1 is SGHTA and CDR2 is FQGTGA. The trim removed 2 bases at V and 2 bases at J, leaving 2 bases unmatched. The CDR3 coding sequence is TGTGCCAGCAGCTTAGGGGACAGAAACACCGGGGAGCTGTTTTTT. As protein: CASSLGDRNTGELFF. The variable domain in full, with the rest retrieved from reference TRBV7-3 and TRBJ2-2, is GAGVSQTPSNKVTEKGKYVELRCDPISGHTALYWYRQSLGQGPEFLIYFQGTGAADDSGLPNDRFFAVRPEGSVSTLKIQRTERGDSAVYLCASSLGDRNTGELFFGEGSRLTVL.

The chain links TRBV19 to TRBJ1-5, with 7 bases fitting TRBD1. Germline V gene data show CDR1 as LNHDA and CDR2 as SQIVND (reference sequence). The junction had 12 bases not matched to a gene; V was cut back by 5 bases and J by 2 bases. The CDR3 has 17 residues. Written as DNA, the CDR3 is TGTGCCAGTAGTTCCCCCTTTACAGGGGATGGCAATCAGCCCCAGCATTTT. Protein product: CASSSPFTGDGNQPQHF.

The chain uses TRBV9 and TRBJ1-1, with D possibly TRBD1 on 6 matching bases. CDR3 length equals 15 residues. Looked up from germline, CDR1 is SGDLS and CDR2 is YYNGEE. The V end was cut by 4 bases, the J end by 0 bases, with 13 bases between. The CDR3 reads CASSIGQPMNTEAFF. CDR3 DNA: TGTGCCAGCAGCATTGGACAGCCGATGAACACTGAAGCTTTCTTT.

V usage is TRBV6-5 and J usage is TRBJ2-2, with a weak D call TRBD2 (5 bases). Trimming pared 2 bases from V and 1 base from J, leaving 11 bases between. Germline-derived CDR1 and CDR2 are MNHEY and SVGAGI. CDR3 length equals 16 residues. CDR3 coding DNA: TGTGCCAGCAGTTACGGGGTAGCGCAGAACACCGGGGAGCTGTTTTTT. Amino acids: CASSYGVAQNTGELFF.

The chain combines TRBV15 with TRBJ1-2; no reliable D call. Germline V gene lookup returns CDR1 LNHNV and CDR2 YYDKDF (reference sequence). CDR3 length equals 12 residues. V gave up 3 bases and J gave up 7 bases, with 9 bases separating them. As DNA, the CDR3 is TGTGCCACCAGCAGGTCCGGGATTGGCTACACCTTC. It specifies CATSRSGIGYTF.

The chain has TRBV5-5 and TRBJ2-5, with TRBD1 as a possible D gene (5 bases). There are 15 residues in the CDR3. From germline, CDR1 is SGHKS and CDR2 YYEKEE (reference sequence). Trimming took off 4 bases at V and 2 bases at J, with 15 bases between the two ends. This CDR3 is CASSPTPGSQETQYF. DNA for the CDR3: TGTGCCAGCAGCCCGACTCCAGGGTCACAAGAGACCCAGTACTTC.

The chain has TRBV7-3 and TRBJ2-1; 9 positions match TRBD2. V trimming: 5 bases; J trimming: 6 bases; junction bases outside the gene matches: 8. The CDR3 contains 15 residues. CDR1 and CDR2 from the germline V gene are SGHTA and FQGTGA. CDR3 residues: CASSPFGTSFNEQFF. DNA for the CDR3: TGTGCCAGCAGCCCCTTTGGGACTAGCTTCAATGAGCAGTTCTTC. Together with reference TRBV7-3 and TRBJ2-1, the CDR3 gives the full variable domain: GAGVSQTPSNKVTEKGKYVELRCDPISGHTALYWYRQSLGQGPEFLIYFQGTGAADDSGLPNDRFFAVRPEGSVSTLKIQRTERGDSAVYLCASSPFGTSFNEQFFGPGTRLTVL.

The chain joins TRBV19 to TRBJ2-1; 8 nucleotides line up with TRBD2. Unmatched junction bases numbered 5, after V lost 3 bases and J lost 4 bases. The CDR3 is 15 amino acids. In germline, CDR1 is LNHDA, CDR2 SQIVND (reference sequence). DNA for the CDR3: TGTGCCAGTAGTATGAGCGGGGGCCTTTACAATGAGCAGTTCTTC. Encoded protein: CASSMSGGLYNEQFF.

This clone was seen a single time. J is TRBJ1-2 and V is TRBV24-1; no clear D gene. Germline CDR1 is KGHDR and CDR2 is SFDVKD. Trimming took off 4 bases at V and 4 bases at J, with 18 bases between the two ends. CDR3 length: 16 residues. The CDR3, as DNA: TGTGCCACCAGTGACCCCCCCGGGAAGGGCAGCTATGGCTACACCTTC. Residues: CATSDPPGKGSYGYTF.

This clone turned up a few times. V is TRBV18 and J is TRBJ2-7, with a tentative D call TRBD2 (6 bases). Trimming removed 3 bases from V and 5 bases from J, with 17 bases in between. The CDR3 extends over 15 amino acids. Germline loops: CDR1 KGHSH, CDR2 LQKENI. This chain's CDR3 is CASSPNIREIHEQYF. The CDR3, as DNA: TGTGCCAGCTCACCTAATATACGGGAGATTCACGAGCAGTACTTC.

This clone turned up a few times. The same CDR3 can be traced to other DNA sequences in this sample. J is TRBJ2-3 and V is TRBV9; TRBD1 is a possible D gene (6 bases). CDR3 size: 14 residues. Per the germline V gene, CDR1 is SGDLS and CDR2 is YYNGEE. The V end lost 1 base, the J end lost 3 bases, and 9 bases lay between the germline ends. In nucleotides, the CDR3 is TGTGCCAGCAGCGTATTGGGGGCAACAGATACGCAGTATTTT. It yields the protein CASSVLGATDTQYF.

This chain uses TRBV10-3 with TRBJ2-5, with D perhaps TRBD1 (6 bases). The CDR3 totals 12 residues. The germline V gene encodes CDR1 ENHRY and CDR2 SYGVKD. The germline V and J ends were trimmed by 11 bases and 5 bases, with 15 bases remaining between them. As DNA, the CDR3 is TGTGCCTCCCGGGACAAGGAGGAGACCCAGTACTTC. It yields the protein CASRDKEETQYF.

The chain couples TRBV24-1 to TRBJ2-1; TRBD1 aligns across 8 bases. The CDR3 consists of 16 residues. J gave up 4 bases and V 2 bases, and 6 bases lay outside the gene matches. Germline V lookup: CDR1 KGHDR, CDR2 SFDVKD. The chain's CDR3 is CATSDSRGRKYNEQFF. The DNA for the CDR3 is TGTGCCACCAGTGATTCCAGGGGGCGAAAATACAATGAGCAGTTCTTC.

This clone was counted between two and nine times. V is TRBV19 and J is TRBJ2-3, with a weak D call TRBD1 (5 bases). The CDR3 is 12 residues long. V dropped 6 bases and J dropped 4 bases, with 8 bases sitting between them. In germline, CDR1 is LNHDA, CDR2 SQIVND (reference sequence). The CDR3 DNA follows: TGTGCCAGTAGCGACAGTTCAGATACGCAGTATTTT. As protein: CASSDSSDTQYF.

This clone was observed a single time. CDR3 in amino acids: CASSTRQVLHYGYTF. The CDR3 DNA reads as TGTGCCAGCAGTACTAGACAGGTGCTACACTATGGCTACACCTTC. The genes are TRBV6-5 and TRBJ1-2; D is perhaps TRBD1 (6 bases). Trimming shortened V by 5 bases and J by 3 bases, and 16 bases separated the two germline ends. The germline CDR1 and CDR2 sequences are MNHEY and SVGAGI. The CDR3 covers 15 residues.

The chain couples TRBV4-3 to TRBJ2-1, with 8 bases lining up with TRBD1. Germline lookup yields CDR1 LGHNA and CDR2 YSLEER. Losses at the gene ends were 3 bases for V and 2 bases for J; bases not matched to a gene: 6. This CDR3 is built from 16 residues. The CDR3 loop reads CASSHQGAATYNEQFF. CDR3 nucleotide sequence: TGCGCCAGCAGCCATCAGGGGGCGGCAACCTACAATGAGCAGTTCTTC.

This clone has just one count. The rearrangement uses TRBV19 and TRBJ1-1; no firm D call. V shed 7 bases and J shed 1 base, with 10 bases lying between them. The V gene's germline CDR1 is LNHDA and CDR2 SQIVND (reference sequence). The length of the CDR3 is 13 residues. CDR3 protein: CASTMLRNTEAFF. The CDR3 DNA sequence: TGTGCCAGTACGATGCTGAGGAACACTGAAGCTTTCTTT.

This chain links TRBV19 with TRBJ2-7, with 8 bases lining up with TRBD1. The trim removed 7 bases at V and 1 base at J, leaving 6 bases unmatched. In germline, CDR1 is LNHDA, CDR2 SQIVND (reference sequence). This CDR3 is 14 amino acids long. CDR3 loop: CASTSTGASYEQYF. CDR3 nucleotide sequence: TGTGCCAGTACCTCGACAGGGGCGTCCTACGAGCAGTACTTC.

The genes are TRBV6-6 and TRBJ2-3; a possible D gene is TRBD1 (6 bases). The CDR3 loop spans 14 amino acids. The V end lost 5 bases, the J end lost 0 bases, and 9 bases lay between the germline ends. The germline CDR1 and CDR2 sequences are MNHNY and SVGAGI (reference sequence). This CDR3 is CASSPGHSTDTQYF. CDR3 sequence (DNA): TGTGCCAGCAGTCCGGGACACAGCACAGATACGCAGTATTTT.

The chain is built from TRBV27 and TRBJ2-7; 7 bases fit TRBD1. The CDR3 has 15 residues. The junction had 9 bases not matched to a gene; V was cut back by 5 bases and J by 2 bases. Looked up from germline, CDR1 is MNHEY and CDR2 is SMNVEV (reference sequence). CDR3 nucleotide sequence: TGTGCCAGCAGTAAAGTCGGGGACAGAACCTACGAGCAGTACTTC. It translates to CASSKVGDRTYEQYF.

This chain links TRBV6-5 with TRBJ2-1; the match to TRBD2 covers 7 bases. Trimming at V came to 7 bases and at J to 6 bases, leaving 12 bases not matched to a gene. CDR3 size: 15 residues. Per germline, CDR1 MNHEY and CDR2 SVGAGI. CDR3 in amino acids: CASTRMGGSFNEQFF. CDR3 nucleotide sequence: TGTGCCAGCACCCGGATGGGGGGGAGTTTCAATGAGCAGTTCTTC.

CDR3 DNA: TGTGCCAGCAGGGTGGCGGGCGTCCGAACTCTCTGGGGCTACACCTTC. It yields the protein CASRVAGVRTLWGYTF. V and J are TRBV5-6 and TRBJ1-2; unclear D gene. V lost 5 bases, J lost 8 bases, and 25 bases lay in between. The V gene's germline CDR1 is SGHDT and CDR2 YYEEEE. The CDR3 contains 16 residues.

This clone was found once. The CDR3 spells CASSYGTGGMGGYTF. DNA of the CDR3: TGTGCCAGCAGTTACGGGACAGGGGGTATGGGTGGCTACACCTTC. The chain links TRBV6-5 to TRBJ1-2; 11 bases map to TRBD1. Germline CDR1 is MNHEY and CDR2 is SVGAGI. The CDR3 extends over 15 amino acids. V gave up 2 bases and J gave up 7 bases; unmatched junction bases: 6.

The gene calls are TRBV19 and TRBJ2-7; 8 bases match TRBD1. The CDR3 is made up of 16 amino acids. J was trimmed by 5 bases and V by 2 bases; bases with no gene match: 11. The germline V gene has CDR1 LNHDA and CDR2 SQIVND (reference sequence). CDR3 region: CASSIYGAGGEDEQYF. Written as DNA, the CDR3 is TGTGCCAGTAGTATATATGGGGCAGGGGGCGAGGACGAGCAGTACTTC.

This clone has just a few counts. The V gene is TRBV4-2, the J gene TRBJ1-1; D might be TRBD1 (6 bases). V lost 4 bases and J lost 1, with 7 bases in between. Per germline, CDR1 LGHNA and CDR2 YNFKEQ. The CDR3 spans 13 residues. DNA of the CDR3: TGTGCCAGCAGCCGGGGACAGAACACTGAAGCTTTCTTT. It yields the protein CASSRGQNTEAFF.

The count of this clone is one. The V and J genes are TRBV6-5 and TRBJ1-2; D is unresolved. Between the trimmed V and J ends, which lost 6 bases and 3 bases, there was a span of 11 bases. CDR1 MNHEY and CDR2 SVGAGI come from the germline V gene. This CDR3 is 13 amino acids long. CDR3 nucleotide sequence: TGTGCCAGCAGAAGCGGGATTTACTATGGCTACACCTTC. Residues: CASRSGIYYGYTF.

This chain uses TRBV3-1 (or the pseudogene TRBV3-2) with TRBJ1-2, with TRBD1 matching over 7 bases. After removal of 0 bases from V and 5 bases from J, the junction contained 3 bases not matched to a gene. The CDR3 extends over 14 amino acids. In germline, CDR1 is LGHDT, CDR2 YNNKEL (reference sequence). CDR3 nucleotide sequence: TGTGCCAGCAGCCAAGATCCCAGGGGGTATGGCTACACCTTC. Translation gives CASSQDPRGYGYTF.

V and J are TRBV5-1 and TRBJ1-6; D ambiguous. In germline, CDR1 is SGHRS, CDR2 YFSETQ. The V end was cut by 0 bases, the J end by 8 bases, with 12 bases between. The CDR3 extends over 15 amino acids. CDR3 in amino acids: CASSLGLPGDSPLHF. CDR3 nucleotide sequence: TGCGCCAGCAGCTTGGGCCTGCCAGGTGATTCACCCCTCCACTTT.

The chain employs TRBV2 and TRBJ2-5; maybe TRBD1 (7 bases). Trimming took off 6 bases at V and 4 bases at J, with 9 bases between the two ends. The CDR3 is made up of 12 amino acids. CDR1 is SNHLY and CDR2 is FYNNEI in the germline V gene. The CDR3 loop is CASRQGGETQYF. The CDR3 DNA reads as TGTGCCAGCAGGCAGGGGGGAGAGACCCAGTACTTC.

J is TRBJ1-5 and V is TRBV4-2; 7 positions agree with TRBD1. Germline V CDR1 and CDR2: LGHNA, YNFKEQ. Trimming took 1 base from V and 3 from J; bases not matched to a gene: 15. CDR3 length: 19 amino acids. The CDR3 sequence: CASSQGIHRGRLDNQPQHF. The CDR3 DNA is TGTGCCAGCAGCCAAGGAATCCACAGGGGCCGCCTAGACAATCAGCCCCAGCATTTT.

CDR3 sequence reads: CASSHGLSQGAQETQYF. In DNA, the CDR3 is TGTGCCAGCAGCCACGGCCTAAGCCAAGGGGCCCAAGAGACCCAGTACTTC. The chain joins TRBV4-2 to TRBJ2-5; TRBD1 is a possible D gene (5 bases). Germline lookup yields CDR1 LGHNA and CDR2 YNFKEQ. Trimming shortened V by 3 bases and J by 1 base, and 18 bases separated the two germline ends. This CDR3 has 17 amino acids.